Listed below are T cell receptor beta chains from one sample, sequenced in a study of T-cell reconstitution after alpha-beta-depleted transplantation in children. TCRdb redid the calling of the PCR reads with MiXCR, one entry per CDR3 protein. The table has approximately 110,000 distinct CDR3 sequences, under 30% seen once. Material: PBMCs, mostly from graft donor cells, obtained 180 days after TCRalphabeta/CD19-depleted stem cell transplant. These TCRs come from a male patient aged 2-9 years who had a stem cell transplant for chronic granulomatous disease, so the T cells may come from the graft donor. CDR3s include the opening cysteine and the closing phenylalanine or tryptophan. Each record gives: CDR3 length, J gene, clone size, V gene, D gene, CDR3 DNA, CDR3 protein. A D gene is named only where the DNA matches it firmly. Rows give clone size only sometimes, using once, few, many, or a class for an expanded clone.

17 | TRBJ1-5 | many | TRBV12-3/TRBV12-4 | NA | TGTGCCAGCAGTTTGAATCTCGGCCAGGGAGGGAATCAGCCCCAGCATTTT | CASSLNLGQGGNQPQHF
13 | TRBJ2-7 | many | TRBV20-1 | NA | TGCAGTGCAAAAAACGACAGAGCCTACGAGCAGTACTTC | CSAKNDRAYEQYF
13 | TRBJ2-3 | NA | TRBV20-1 | NA | TGCAGTGCTTTCAGCGGGAGCACAGATACGCAGTATTTT | CSAFSGSTDTQYF
15 | TRBJ2-1 | many | TRBV7-2 | TRBD2 | TGTGCCAGCGCAAGGACTAGCGGGAGAGTCTATGAGCAGTTCTTC | CASARTSGRVYEQFF
14 | TRBJ2-1 | NA | TRBV7-2 | NA | TGTGCCAGCAGCCCCCCCCCAACCGGCAATGAGCAGTTCTTC | CASSPPPTGNEQFF
15 | TRBJ2-6 | NA | TRBV21-1 | NA | TGTGCCAGCTTCTTTCAATTCTCTGGGGCCAACGTCCTGACTTTC | CASFFQFSGANVLTF
14 | TRBJ1-2 | few | TRBV5-1 | TRBD1 | TGCGCCAGCAGCTTGGGACAGGGGACCTATGGCTACACCTTC | CASSLGQGTYGYTF
15 | TRBJ2-3 | NA | TRBV20-1 | TRBD2 | TGCAGTGCTAGAGCGGGAGGGCCGAGCACAGATACGCAGTATTTT | CSARAGGPSTDTQYF
16 | TRBJ2-7 | NA | TRBV28 | TRBD1 | TGTGCCAGCAGTCCCTATCGGCAGGGGGCCTCCTACGAGCAGTACTTC | CASSPYRQGASYEQYF
15 | TRBJ2-1 | NA | TRBV7-9 | NA | TGTGCCAGCAGCTCCTGGGGTCTCAGGGACAATGAGCAGTTCTTC | CASSSWGLRDNEQFF
15 | TRBJ2-2 | NA | TRBV5-1 | TRBD2 | TGCGCCAGCAGCTTGTTGCGGGAGATGGGCGGGGAGCTGTTTTTT | CASSLLREMGGELFF
16 | TRBJ2-5 | NA | TRBV20-1 | NA | TGCAGTGCTAGAGTAGGACTGGGACAACTGGGCGAGACCCAGTACTTC | CSARVGLGQLGETQYF
16 | TRBJ2-6 | few | TRBV12-3/TRBV12-4 | NA | TGTGCCAGCAGCGTTACAGGGTTCCCTGGGGCCAACGTTCTGACTTTC | CASSVTGFPGANVLTF
16 | TRBJ2-3 | few | TRBV6-1 | TRBD2 | TGTGCCAGCAGACCCGGACTAGCGGAGTTCACAGATACGCAGTATTTT | CASRPGLAEFTDTQYF
16 | TRBJ2-1 | many | TRBV7-2 | TRBD2 | TGTGCCAGCAGCTTACGGGGACTAGTAGTTTACAATGAGCAGTTCTTC | CASSLRGLVVYNEQFF